The sequence of this T cell receptor beta chain was determined in a study of cytomegalovirus exposure and HLA in healthy donors. Study information: An earlier analysis found 117 million unique TCR beta sequences from 150 million to 200 million T cells. Points from the study as a whole: High specificity and sensitivity for cytomegalovirus status were reported for the classifier. Earlier results showed most TCR beta V segments being productive about 87% or about 30% of the time. As immune exposure information, only CMV serostatus was available.

Amplification used 60 Vbeta primers and 13 Jbeta primers. The method was immunoSEQ multiplex PCR; TCRdb's version includes in-frame clones alone and lacks a portion of them. The sample consists of some 120,000 clones, around four fifths of them appearing once. Worth noting for this clone: Its antigen is unidentified.

With 2 bases removed from V and 3 bases from J, the gap between germline ends came to 11 bases. This CDR3 is 14 amino acids long. Germline-derived CDR1 and CDR2 are SGHDT and YYEEEE. The sequencing sample was made of PBMCs. The sequence came from a man aged 18 to 29 in good health and CMV-seropositive. The genes are TRBV5-6 and TRBJ1-2; D may be TRBD1 (6 bases). The CDR3 protein is CASSFYPGDYGYTF. The CDR3 DNA reads TGTGCCAGCAGCTTCTACCCAGGGGACTATGGCTACACCTTC.